This entry lists 21 T cell receptor beta chains sequenced from one sample in a study of beta chain features in type 1 diabetes. Expressed TCRB transcripts were sequenced because the entire RNA isolate underwent reverse transcription. The repertoire was sequenced with immunoSEQ multiplex PCR; TCRdb's copy has only in-frame clones and lacks some. The sample lists 250,000 to 300,000 clones, about 8% occurring once. The material sequenced was central memory CD4+ T cells from blood. The receptors were sampled from a woman aged 18-29 years in good health.

This clone was seen more than once but under ten times. The chain links TRBV11-2 to TRBJ1-1; D gene ambiguous. Germline CDR1 SGHAT, CDR2 FQNNGV. The CDR3 has 13 amino acids. V was shortened by 6 bases and J by 5 bases, with 13 bases between the two germline ends. CDR3 nucleotides: TGTGCCAGCAGACCCCCGAAGGGAACTGAAGCTTTCTTT. This encodes CASRPPKGTEAFF. The variable domain in full, completed from reference TRBV11-2 and TRBJ1-1, reads EAGVAQSPRYKIIEKRQSVAFWCNPISGHATLYWYQQILGQGPKLLIQFQNNGVVDDSQLPKDRFSAERLKGVDSTLKIQPAKLEDSAVYLCASRPPKGTEAFFGQGTRLTVV.

The sample holds a few counts of this clone. The chain has TRBV5-5 and TRBJ2-5; TRBD2 matches at 11 bases. The CDR3 totals 15 residues. Germline V gives CDR1 SGHKS, CDR2 YYEKEE (reference sequence). Trimming removed 4 bases from V and 5 bases from J; junction bases left unmatched: 7. DNA for the CDR3: TGTGCCAGCAGCCCGGGACTAGCGGTCCTCGAGACCCAGTACTTC. Protein: CASSPGLAVLETQYF.

The chain combines TRBV10-3 with TRBJ1-3, with D perhaps TRBD1 (5 bases). The ends were cut back, 10 bases at V and 4 bases at J, with 14 bases in the middle. Germline V gene sequence: CDR1 ENHRY, CDR2 SYGVKD. The CDR3 is 13 amino acids. This CDR3 is CATGLGTGNTIYF. DNA for the CDR3: TGTGCCACCGGTCTAGGGACGGGAAACACCATATATTTT.

This clone was counted a few times. V and J are TRBV5-6 and TRBJ2-5; 7 nucleotides line up with TRBD1. CDR3 size: 13 residues. The trim removed 5 bases at V and 5 bases at J, leaving 6 bases unmatched. CDR1 and CDR2 (germline): SGHDT, YYEEEE. The CDR3 loop is CASRSTGVETQYF. The CDR3 nucleotides read TGTGCCAGCAGGTCTACAGGGGTCGAGACCCAGTACTTC.

The J gene is TRBJ2-5, the V gene TRBV7-2; the D gene is possibly TRBD2 (6 bases). Trimming removed 4 bases at V and 11 bases at J, with 17 bases between. CDR1 and CDR2 (germline): SGHTA, FQGNSA. The CDR3 has 13 residues. CDR3 sequence: CASSSQDYAEQYF. CDR3 DNA sequence: TGTGCCAGCAGCTCACAGGACTATGCGGAGCAGTACTTC.

There are a few counts of this clone. The rearrangement joins TRBV2 to TRBJ2-5, with 9 bases identical to TRBD1. Germline V gene lookup returns CDR1 SNHLY and CDR2 FYNNEI. The CDR3 covers 15 residues. Trimming took 5 bases from V and 5 from J; bases not matched to a gene: 9. CDR3 amino acids: CASSYRGQGLETQYF. In DNA form, the CDR3 reads TGTGCCAGCAGTTACCGGGGACAGGGCTTGGAGACCCAGTACTTC.

This clone has a handful of counts. This chain uses TRBV29-1 with TRBJ1-5; D is undetermined. CDR3 length equals 12 residues. The germline V gene has CDR1 SQVTM and CDR2 ANQGSEA. V lost 6 bases and J 3 bases, leaving 9 bases between the germline ends. The CDR3 reads CSVKSFNQPQHF. CDR3 sequence (DNA): TGCAGCGTCAAGTCCTTCAATCAGCCCCAGCATTTT.

This rearrangement joins TRBV28 to TRBJ1-2; D may be TRBD1 (5 bases). V lost 6 bases and J lost 0, with 14 bases in between. This CDR3 is built from 15 residues. Germline V lookup: CDR1 MDHEN, CDR2 SYDVKM. DNA of the CDR3: TGTGCCAGCAGAACCCGTTCGGGGGCTAACTATGGCTACACCTTC. Translating it yields CASRTRSGANYGYTF.

This clone turned up a few times. The V gene is TRBV19, the J gene TRBJ2-3; TRBD1 matches 10 bases. Germline V CDR1 and CDR2: LNHDA, SQIVND (reference sequence). With 5 bases clipped from V and 6 bases from J, the junction kept 8 bases outside the gene matches. CDR3 length equals 15 residues. The CDR3 here is CASSARDRGFDTQYF. CDR3 DNA: TGTGCCAGTAGTGCCCGGGACAGGGGCTTCGATACGCAGTATTTT.

This clone was observed many times. V gene TRBV21-1 combines with J gene TRBJ1-2. TRBV21-1 is an annotated pseudogene. CDR3 size: 13 residues. The CDR3 here is CASSKAVYHGYTF. In nucleotides, the CDR3 is TGTGCCAGCAGCAAAGCGGTCTACCATGGCTACACCTTC.

This clone has just a few counts. The V call is TRBV28, the J call TRBJ2-6, with D unresolved. V was shortened by 5 bases and J by 0 bases, with 11 bases between the two germline ends. CDR3 size: 16 residues. Looked up from germline, CDR1 is MDHEN and CDR2 is SYDVKM. CDR3 bases: TGTGCCAGCAGTGCCCGACCCTACTCTGGGGCCAACGTCCTGACTTTC. Translating it yields CASSARPYSGANVLTF.

The chain is built from TRBV5-1 and TRBJ1-5, with 7 positions matching TRBD1. This CDR3 is 15 amino acids long. The germline gives CDR1 SGHRS, CDR2 YFSETQ. Germline trimming cut 4 bases from V and 0 bases from J; bases unmatched to any gene: 4. CDR3 sequence (DNA): TGCGCCAGCAGCCAGACAGGGAATAGCAATCAGCCCCAGCATTTT. Amino acids: CASSQTGNSNQPQHF.

V usage is TRBV4-1 and J usage is TRBJ2-5; TRBD2 matches at 7 bases. There are 17 residues in the CDR3. Germline values: CDR1 MGHRA, CDR2 YSYEKL. V gave up 0 bases and J gave up 5 bases; unmatched junction bases: 12. The CDR3 protein is CASSQDSGRGLGETQYF. CDR3 DNA: TGCGCCAGCAGCCAAGATAGCGGGCGGGGCCTGGGCGAGACCCAGTACTTC.

In this sample, this clone turned up a few times. This rearrangement joins TRBV11-3 to TRBJ2-2; no reliable D call. The CDR3 consists of 17 residues. Per germline, CDR1 SGHNT and CDR2 YENEEA. Trimming shortened V by 1 base and J by 4 bases, and 16 bases separated the two germline ends. CDR3 sequence reads: CASSLASRNLGTGELFF. In nucleotides, the CDR3 is TGTGCCAGCAGCTTAGCATCCCGTAACCTGGGCACCGGGGAGCTGTTTTTT.

V usage is TRBV27 and J usage is TRBJ2-4, with D possibly being TRBD2 (5 bases). Looked up from germline, CDR1 is MNHEY and CDR2 is SMNVEV (reference sequence). The ends were cut back, 2 bases at V and 8 bases at J, with 10 bases in the middle. The CDR3 totals 13 residues. The CDR3 coding sequence is TGTGCCAGCAGTTTACGAGAGGGAGACATTCAGTACTTC. Translation: CASSLREGDIQYF.

This clone was detected a few times. The chain uses TRBV30 and TRBJ2-5, with 9 bases identical to TRBD1. Judging by the DNA end, TRBJ2-7 fits better; the J call may be wrong. CDR1 and CDR2 (germline): GTSNPN, SVGIG (reference sequence). This CDR3 comprises 12 residues. CDR3 sequence: CAWSRDRVEQYF. CDR3 DNA sequence: TGTGCCTGGAGTCGGGACAGGGTCGAGCAGTACTTC.

This sequence joins TRBV7-2 and TRBJ2-7; TRBD1 is a possible D gene (5 bases). V was pared by 4 bases and J by 3 bases, with 10 bases between. The CDR3 loop spans 13 amino acids. The germline CDR1 and CDR2 sequences are SGHTA and FQGNSA. CDR3 sequence reads: CASSYRQRYEQYF. In nucleotides, the CDR3 is TGTGCCAGCAGCTATAGACAGCGCTACGAGCAGTACTTC.

The chain joins TRBV5-6 to TRBJ1-6, with a possible D match to TRBD1 (6 bases). V lost 5 bases, J lost 4 bases, and 16 bases lay in between. Germline loops: CDR1 SGHDT, CDR2 YYEEEE. The CDR3 contains 16 residues. CDR3 region: CASSSEIGGYNSPLHF. In nucleotides, the CDR3 is TGTGCCAGCAGTTCAGAGATAGGGGGATATAATTCACCCCTCCACTTT.

This clone was counted many times. The genes are TRBV6-6 and TRBJ2-1; TRBD1 might be the D (5 bases). Trimming removed 8 bases from V and 4 bases from J, with 15 bases in between. Germline CDR1 and CDR2: MNHNY and SVGAGI (reference sequence). The CDR3 extends over 14 amino acids. The CDR3 nucleotides read TGTGCCAGCGCCGACCCCTGGACATACAATGAGCAGTTCTTC. Its translation is CASADPWTYNEQFF.

Only a few counts were recorded for this clone. V gene TRBV30 combines with J gene TRBJ2-1; D remains unclear. Germline CDR1 reads GTSNPN; CDR2 reads SVGIG (reference sequence). The CDR3 length is 13 residues. Trimming pared 4 bases from V and 2 bases from J, leaving 9 bases between. CDR3 sequence: CAWTAEAYNEQFF. DNA for the CDR3: TGTGCCTGGACGGCAGAAGCCTACAATGAGCAGTTCTTC.

This clone has only a few counts. The chain carries TRBV4-3 and TRBJ2-5, with D hard to call. Trimming pared 4 bases from V and 5 bases from J, leaving 11 bases between. CDR3 length: 13 residues. Germline V gives CDR1 LGHNA, CDR2 YSLEER. Here the CDR3 DNA reads TGCGCCAGCAGCCGAGATCTCAGGGAGACCCAGTACTTC. This sequence encodes CASSRDLRETQYF.